The 22 T cell receptor beta chains reported below all come from one sample, sequenced in a study of CD8 T cells in ankylosing spondylitis. From the 5' RACE reads, TCRdb called clonotypes with MiXCR, one entry per CDR3 protein. This sample has hundreds of thousands of distinct CDR3 sequences, with under 12% found just once. Sample: blood, either unsorted or a sorted T cell fraction (not recorded which). All receptors derive from a male donor with ankylosing spondylitis or in good health (not recorded which).

This clonotype was seen at least ten times. The chain is built from TRBV3-1 and TRBJ2-1, with 11 bases matching TRBD2. The J segment lost 4 bases and the V segment lost 5 bases, leaving 4 bases of the junction unmatched. Germline V gene lookup returns CDR1 LGHDT and CDR2 YNNKEL (reference sequence). This CDR3 has 15 amino acids. CDR3 DNA: TGTGCCAGCAGCTTCGGGACTAGCGGTTACAATGAGCAGTTCTTC. Protein sequence: CASSFGTSGYNEQFF.

This clonotype was seen repeatedly, ten times or more. The chain couples TRBV15 to TRBJ2-5; D gene ambiguous. Germline CDR1 LNHNV, CDR2 YYDKDF (reference sequence). V shed 4 bases and J shed 2 bases, with 2 bases lying between them. The CDR3 is 11 amino acids. The CDR3 sequence: CATSIQETQYF. The CDR3 DNA sequence: TGTGCCACCAGCATTCAAGAGACCCAGTACTTC.

This clonotype was counted at least ten times. This chain uses TRBV27 with TRBJ2-2; D call uncertain. The germline V gene has CDR1 MNHEY and CDR2 SMNVEV (reference sequence). Between the trimmed V and J ends, which lost 1 base and 4 bases, there was a span of 16 bases. The CDR3 is 17 amino acids. The CDR3 sequence: CASSLYEIGSSTGELFF. The CDR3 region has the DNA TGTGCCAGCAGTTTATACGAAATTGGTTCGAGCACCGGGGAGCTGTTTTTT.

This clonotype has a handful of counts. CDR3 in DNA: TGTGCCAGCAGCCAACTGTGGGGATCAGGGGGCGACCCCCGTAGCACAGATACGCAGTATTTT. Its protein is CASSQLWGSGGDPRSTDTQYF. The chain recombines TRBV3-1 with TRBJ2-3; 8 bases align to TRBD1. This CDR3 is built from 21 residues. Germline CDR1 LGHDT, CDR2 YNNKEL (reference sequence). The V segment lost 2 bases and the J segment 0 bases; nucleotides outside the gene matches: 19.

This clonotype has just a few counts. The V call is TRBV2, the J call TRBJ2-7; maybe TRBD2 (5 bases). The germline CDR1 and CDR2 sequences are SNHLY and FYNNEI. CDR3 length: 13 residues. V was pared by 7 bases and J by 2 bases, with 12 bases between. The CDR3 DNA follows: TGTGCCAGCACTAGCTATCTGGCCTACGAGCAGTACTTC. This encodes CASTSYLAYEQYF.

This clonotype has only a few counts. The chain combines TRBV5-1 with TRBJ1-1; 8 bases align to TRBD1. The J segment lost 1 base and the V segment lost 2 bases, leaving 10 bases of the junction unmatched. The CDR3 loop spans 17 amino acids. Germline assignment: CDR1 SGHRS and CDR2 YFSETQ. CDR3 nucleotides: TGCGCCAGCAGCTTCACCGGGACAGGTCCCGCGAACACTGAAGCTTTCTTT. Amino acids: CASSFTGTGPANTEAFF.

This clonotype appeared many times. The V call is TRBV25-1, the J call TRBJ2-7, with D possibly TRBD1 on 7 matching bases. The CDR3 totals 15 residues. CDR1 and CDR2 (germline): MGHDK, SYGVNS. V was cut by 1 base and J by 2 bases, with 12 bases left in between. CDR3 in DNA: TGTGCCAGCAGTGAATTCGGAGGGACAGCCTACGAGCAGTACTTC. Amino acids: CASSEFGGTAYEQYF.

This clonotype was seen at least ten times. V usage is TRBV3-1 and J usage is TRBJ2-4, with a tentative D call TRBD1 (5 bases). Trimming shortened V by 3 bases and J by 0 bases, and 9 bases separated the two germline ends. Per germline, CDR1 LGHDT and CDR2 YNNKEL (reference sequence). CDR3 size: 15 residues. The CDR3 DNA follows: TGTGCCAGCAGCCAGCTAGGGGAAGCCAAAAACATTCAGTACTTC. It translates to CASSQLGEAKNIQYF.

This clonotype was recorded many times. The J gene is TRBJ2-1, the V gene TRBV5-1; TRBD2 aligns across 10 bases. The CDR3 is 18 residues long. The trim removed 0 bases at V and 0 bases at J, leaving 6 bases unmatched. From germline, CDR1 is SGHRS and CDR2 YFSETQ. CDR3 nucleotide sequence: TGCGCCAGCAGCTTGGTTAGCGGGGGGCCAAACTCCTACAATGAGCAGTTCTTC. Translation gives CASSLVSGGPNSYNEQFF.

This sequence joins TRBV9 and TRBJ2-1, with 11 bases matching TRBD2. Germline lookup yields CDR1 SGDLS and CDR2 YYNGEE. The CDR3 has 16 residues. The ends lost 0 bases at V and 8 bases at J; junction bases unmatched: 7. CDR3 loop: CASSVGSSGGWDEQFF. The CDR3 nucleotides read TGTGCCAGCAGCGTAGGGTCTAGCGGGGGGTGGGATGAGCAGTTCTTC.

V gene TRBV7-9 combines with J gene TRBJ1-2, with 10 bases that match TRBD1. J lost 4 bases, V lost 5 bases, and 10 bases had no gene match. The CDR3 is made up of 16 amino acids. Germline-derived CDR1 and CDR2 are SEHNR and FQNEAQ (reference sequence). The CDR3 reads CASSRSGQGELYGYTF. The CDR3 nucleotides read TGTGCCAGCAGCCGTAGTGGACAGGGGGAACTCTATGGCTACACCTTC.

The chain joins TRBV20-1 to TRBJ2-7; the D gene is possibly TRBD1 (6 bases). Trimming removed 6 bases at V and 6 bases at J, with 24 bases between. CDR1 is DFQATT, CDR2 SNEGSKA, per germline (reference sequence). This CDR3 has 15 amino acids. The CDR3 sequence: CSAYPPGASGLEQYF. The CDR3 DNA follows: TGCAGTGCATACCCGCCAGGGGCCTCAGGACTCGAGCAGTACTTC.

This clonotype has more than one count but fewer than ten. The chain employs TRBV20-1 and TRBJ2-1; the match to TRBD2 covers 14 bases. Germline CDR1 reads DFQATT; CDR2 reads SNEGSKA (reference sequence). This CDR3 is built from 14 residues. Trimming took 6 bases from V and 10 from J; bases not matched to a gene: 8. The CDR3 sequence: CSATGLAGVGEQFF. In DNA form, the CDR3 reads TGCAGTGCAACGGGACTAGCGGGGGTTGGGGAGCAGTTCTTC.

This clonotype was seen repeatedly, ten times or more. This rearrangement joins TRBV3-1 to TRBJ1-2; D is ambiguous. V dropped 8 bases and J dropped 7 bases, with 14 bases sitting between them. Germline assignment: CDR1 LGHDT and CDR2 YNNKEL (reference sequence). CDR3 size: 12 residues. The CDR3 nucleotides read TGTGCCAGCGGAATGGCTCCGACTGGCTACACCTTC. It is translated as CASGMAPTGYTF.

In this sample, this clonotype turned up many times. The rearrangement links TRBV6-5 to TRBJ1-5; weak D call: TRBD1 (6 bases). The germline CDR1 and CDR2 sequences are MNHEY and SVGAGI. Trimming left V 0 bases short and J 6 bases short, with 9 bases between. This CDR3 spans 14 amino acids. The CDR3 region is CASSYSQGGQPQHF. CDR3 DNA: TGTGCCAGCAGTTACTCACAGGGCGGTCAGCCCCAGCATTTT.

This clonotype was found many times. V usage is TRBV2 and J usage is TRBJ2-5; D remains unclear. The CDR3 consists of 16 residues. V was shortened by 0 bases and J by 2 bases, with 13 bases between the two germline ends. Germline CDR1 SNHLY, CDR2 FYNNEI. The CDR3 DNA sequence: TGTGCCAGCAGTGAAGCGCTTCAGGCAGGACAAGAGACCCAGTACTTC. It codes for CASSEALQAGQETQYF. Together with reference TRBV2 and TRBJ2-5, the CDR3 gives the full variable domain: EPEVTQTPSHQVTQMGQEVILRCVPISNHLYFYWYRQILGQKVEFLVSFYNNEISEKSEIFDDQFSVERPDGSNFTLKIRSTKLEDSAMYFCASSEALQAGQETQYFGPGTRLLVL.

The chain joins TRBV15 to TRBJ2-2; 9 nucleotides match TRBD2. Germline CDR1 reads LNHNV; CDR2 reads YYDKDF (reference sequence). With 0 bases clipped from V and 3 bases from J, the junction kept 14 bases outside the gene matches. The CDR3 runs to 20 residues. The CDR3, as DNA: TGTGCCACCAGCAGAGATCCGGGCGGGGGGGCCATCTTGGACACCGGGGAGCTGTTTTTT. It encodes CATSRDPGGGAILDTGELFF.

In this sample, this clonotype turned up a few times. This chain links TRBV28 with TRBJ2-7; D is uncertain. Germline V gives CDR1 MDHEN, CDR2 SYDVKM. The V end was cut by 5 bases, the J end by 0 bases, with 14 bases between. The CDR3 runs to 15 residues. The CDR3 nucleotides are TGTGCCAGCAGTGGCAGTGGAAGGACCTCCTACGAGCAGTACTTC. This sequence encodes CASSGSGRTSYEQYF.

This clonotype was seen ten or more times. The rearrangement links TRBV7-2 to TRBJ2-3, with TRBD2 identical over 14 bases. The CDR3 sequence is 16 residues long. With 5 bases clipped from V and 5 bases from J, the junction kept 6 bases outside the gene matches. Germline CDR1 reads SGHTA; CDR2 reads FQGNSA. The CDR3 DNA reads as TGTGCCAGCAGCCAGACTAGCGGGGGGGCAGGAGATACGCAGTATTTT. It is translated as CASSQTSGGAGDTQYF.

The chain combines TRBV18 with TRBJ2-3, with 8 bases that match TRBD1. The CDR3 is 16 amino acids. After removal of 5 bases from V and 0 bases from J, the junction contained 7 bases not matched to a gene. Germline CDR1 is KGHSH and CDR2 is LQKENI. The CDR3 DNA reads as TGTGCCAGCTCAAATTCGGGACAGGCTAGCACAGATACGCAGTATTTT. It translates to CASSNSGQASTDTQYF.

This clonotype was observed a handful of times. The CDR3 sequence is CASSLMGNTLVNTEAFF. The CDR3 bases are TGTGCCAGCAGCTTAATGGGGAACACCTTGGTGAACACTGAAGCTTTCTTT. The chain couples TRBV7-2 to TRBJ1-1; D gene uncertain. This CDR3 is 17 amino acids long. The germline V gene has CDR1 SGHTA and CDR2 FQGNSA. Trimming pared 2 bases from V and 0 bases from J, leaving 16 bases between.

In its sample, this clonotype was seen a few times. The chain is built from TRBV29-1 and TRBJ2-7; 7 bases fit TRBD1. V was clipped by 4 bases and J by 6 bases; unmatched bases: 12. This CDR3 is built from 14 residues. The germline CDR1 and CDR2 sequences are SQVTM and ANQGSEA. CDR3 DNA sequence: TGCAGCGTTGTAGGGGGCGGCGGAGGTTCCGAGCAGTACTTC. Protein product: CSVVGGGGGSEQYF.